A single TCR beta chain is shown here with its context. Its antigen is not known. This specimen comes from a study of radiation and T cells in renal cell carcinoma. Study observations and caveats: No pretreatment tumor biopsies were available for baseline clonotypes. In blood, top tumor clones expanded by 2 weeks, shrinking by 4.

The CDR3 length is 16 residues. CDR1 and CDR2 (germline): SGHRS, YFSETQ. V was shortened by 2 bases and J by 1 base, with 13 bases between the two germline ends. The assay was immunoSEQ multiplex PCR, and TCRdb's table has in-frame clones only and misses some. The sample lists over 90,000 clones, around 80% occurring once. Sample time point: blood 4 weeks post-SBRT, at nephrectomy. Treatment indicated: 15 Gy SBRT to primary tumor, nephrectomy 4 weeks later. Serial blood draws occurred at baseline and 2 and 4 weeks post-SBRT. Clear cell pathology was present in this patient's renal cell carcinoma. This specimen consisted of blood, obtained from a patient whose treatment included radiotherapy and nephrectomy. J is TRBJ2-4 and V is TRBV5-1; possibly TRBD2 for D (5 bases). The TCR comes from a man between 60 and 75 years old with renal cell carcinoma. CDR3 nucleotides: TGCGCCAGCAGCTTCGACCTAACGGGGGCCAAAAACATTCAGTACTTC. It codes for CASSFDLTGAKNIQYF.